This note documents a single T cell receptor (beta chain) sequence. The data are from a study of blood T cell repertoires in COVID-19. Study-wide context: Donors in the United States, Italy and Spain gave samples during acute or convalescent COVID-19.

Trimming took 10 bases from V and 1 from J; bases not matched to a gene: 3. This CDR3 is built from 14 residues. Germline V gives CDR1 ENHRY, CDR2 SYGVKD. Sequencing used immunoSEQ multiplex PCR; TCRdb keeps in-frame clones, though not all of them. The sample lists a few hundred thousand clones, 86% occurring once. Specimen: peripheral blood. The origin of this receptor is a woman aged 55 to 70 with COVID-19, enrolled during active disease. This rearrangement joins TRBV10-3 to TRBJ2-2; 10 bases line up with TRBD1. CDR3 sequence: CATWDRGNTGELFF. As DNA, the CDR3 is TGTGCCACCTGGGACAGGGGGAACACCGGGGAGCTGTTTTTT.